This T cell receptor (beta chain) stems from a study of T-cell reconstitution after alpha-beta-depleted transplantation in children. Study-level findings and limits: Surviving recipient cells, namely T cells and thymic progenitors, were the source of high day-60 TCRbeta diversity in some patients.

Comment on this clonotype: As yet, its antigen is unknown.

For TCRbeta, the library was prepared with unique molecular identifiers. TCRdb itself ran the PCR reads through MiXCR, one entry per CDR3 protein. The sample has fewer than 500,000 distinct CDR3 sequences, 43% seen once. Sequencing was performed on PBMCs, taken before TCRalphabeta/CD19-depleted stem cell transplant. The sequence came from a girl aged 2-10 years with aplastic anemia, due to receive a stem cell transplant.

The CDR3, as DNA: TGCAGTGCTGGCTTTAGCGGGAGGATTGCCTACGAGCAGTACTTC. This translates into CSAGFSGRIAYEQYF. The chain is built from TRBV20-1 and TRBJ2-7; 10 nucleotides match TRBD2. V was pared by 5 bases and J by 2 bases, with 9 bases of the junction left unmatched. Germline V gene sequence: CDR1 DFQATT, CDR2 SNEGSKA (reference sequence). The CDR3 is 15 residues long.